This entry concerns a single T cell receptor (beta chain). The sample originates from a study of OX40 agonist ivuxolimab in advanced cancers. The repertoire was sequenced with immunoSEQ multiplex PCR; TCRdb's copy has only in-frame clones and lacks some. This table has tens of thousands of clones, around 85% appearing once. The CDR3 loop spans 15 amino acids. Trimming took 2 bases from V and 4 from J; bases not matched to a gene: 6. Germline V gene sequence: CDR1 MNHNY, CDR2 SVGAGI (reference sequence). Sequencing was performed on CD4+ or CD8+ T cells sorted from blood, taken in a trial of the OX40 agonist ivuxolimab. The chain couples TRBV6-6 to TRBJ1-2; 8 bases align to TRBD1. The source is an adult with an advanced solid tumor such as melanoma, head and neck, liver or kidney cancer. Here the CDR3 reads CASSYGQGFPYGYTF. The CDR3 DNA sequence: TGTGCCAGCAGTTACGGACAGGGATTTCCCTATGGCTACACCTTC.